These 27 T cell receptor beta chains were all obtained from the same sample, sequenced in a study of blood T cell repertoires in COVID-19. The protocol was immunoSEQ multiplex PCR, while the TCRdb copy is restricted to in-frame clones and leaves out a portion. The sample consists of some 400,000 clones, nearly 90% of them appearing once. Sequencing input: peripheral blood. These receptors all stem from a man between 18 and 29 years old with active or convalescent COVID-19.

The gene calls are TRBV2 and TRBJ1-1; TRBD1 matches 7 bases. Germline loops: CDR1 SNHLY, CDR2 FYNNEI. J gave up 0 bases and V 3 bases, and 10 bases lay outside the gene matches. The CDR3 sequence is 17 residues long. The CDR3 DNA sequence: TGTGCCAGCAGTGACCCCCGGGACAGACCCATGAACACTGAAGCTTTCTTT. Its translation is CASSDPRDRPMNTEAFF.

As for this clone: The same CDR3 is also encoded by other DNA sequences in this sample. The V and J genes are TRBV27 and TRBJ2-7, with 7 bases aligning to TRBD2. The V gene end was trimmed by 0 bases and the J gene end by 2 bases; junction bases not matched to a gene: 4. This CDR3 is built from 15 residues. Germline values: CDR1 MNHEY, CDR2 SMNVEV (reference sequence). CDR3 amino acids: CASSLSGGGTYEQYF. CDR3 DNA sequence: TGTGCCAGCAGTTTATCCGGGGGAGGGACCTACGAGCAGTACTTC.

The gene calls are TRBV10-3 and TRBJ2-7; 10 bases match TRBD1. From germline, CDR1 is ENHRY and CDR2 SYGVKD. Unmatched junction bases numbered 9, after V lost 6 bases and J lost 1 base. This CDR3 has 16 residues. CDR3 sequence reads: CAISPQGDRGSYEQYF. The CDR3 DNA is TGTGCCATCAGCCCGCAAGGGGACAGGGGATCCTACGAGCAGTACTTC.

The chain uses TRBV10-3 and TRBJ1-1; 9 bases fit TRBD1. Germline-derived CDR1 and CDR2 are ENHRY and SYGVKD. The CDR3 spans 15 residues. Trimming took 4 bases from V and 3 from J; bases not matched to a gene: 6. CDR3 in DNA: TGTGCCATCAGTGGCACAGGGGGCTATGACACTGAAGCTTTCTTT. This encodes CAISGTGGYDTEAFF.

The CDR3 DNA follows: TGTGCCAGCAGCTTAGGACAGGCCAAGACCTACGAGCAGTACTTC. It is translated as CASSLGQAKTYEQYF. The rearrangement uses TRBV7-9 and TRBJ2-7; tentative D call: TRBD1 (6 bases). V was shortened by 1 base and J by 2 bases, with 12 bases between the two germline ends. The CDR3 runs 15 residues. Germline V gene data show CDR1 as SEHNR and CDR2 as FQNEAQ (reference sequence).

This chain uses TRBV5-8 with TRBJ1-2; 8 nucleotides align to TRBD1. The CDR3 extends over 14 amino acids. Germline trimming cut 4 bases from V and 8 bases from J; bases unmatched to any gene: 10. The germline gives CDR1 SGHTS, CDR2 YDEGEE. The CDR3: CASSTGGQGGGYTF. The CDR3 DNA follows: TGTGCCAGCAGCACGGGAGGACAGGGCGGCGGCTACACCTTC.

The V gene is TRBV9, the J gene TRBJ1-2; the match to TRBD1 covers 10 bases. The length of the CDR3 is 16 residues. The germline gives CDR1 SGDLS, CDR2 YYNGEE. V dropped 3 bases and J dropped 5; count of bases not matched to a gene: 10. The CDR3 DNA sequence: TGTGCCAGCAGCGGAACCCGACAGGGGGCTGGATATGGCTACACCTTC. It translates to CASSGTRQGAGYGYTF. Drawing the rest from reference TRBV9 and TRBJ1-2, the complete variable domain is DSGVTQTPKHLITATGQRVTLRCSPRSGDLSVYWYQQSLDQGLQFLIQYYNGEERAKGNILERFSAQQFPDLHSELNLSSLELGDSALYFCASSGTRQGAGYGYTFGSGTRLTVV.

The CDR3 here is CACQPGQGTYEQYF. The CDR3 region has the DNA TGTGCCTGCCAACCGGGACAGGGGACCTACGAGCAGTACTTC. The chain has TRBV30 and TRBJ2-7; TRBD1 aligns across 10 bases. This CDR3 spans 14 amino acids. The germline gives CDR1 GTSNPN, CDR2 SVGIG (reference sequence). With 6 bases clipped from V and 2 bases from J, the junction kept 7 bases outside the gene matches.

The chain uses TRBV6-2 or TRBV6-3 and TRBJ2-6, with TRBD1 matching over 7 bases. CDR1 is MNHEY and CDR2 is SVGEGT in the germline V gene. V was clipped by 5 bases and J by 2 bases; unmatched bases: 3. The CDR3 spans 15 residues. The CDR3 is CASSPDRAGANVLTF. CDR3 DNA: TGTGCCAGCAGTCCCGACAGGGCTGGGGCCAACGTCCTGACTTTC.

The V gene is TRBV18, the J gene TRBJ1-2, with no clear D. The CDR3 contains 13 residues. CDR1 KGHSH and CDR2 LQKENI come from the germline V gene. Deletions cut 3 bases from V and 8 bases from J, with 13 bases between. The DNA for the CDR3 is TGTGCCAGCTCACCCGGTGTTTATGAGGGCTACACCTTC. Protein product: CASSPGVYEGYTF. Supplemented by reference TRBV18 and TRBJ1-2, the full variable domain reads NAGVMQNPRHLVRRRGQEARLRCSPMKGHSHVYWYRQLPEEGLKFMVYLQKENIIDESGMPKERFSAEFPKEGPSILRIQQVVRGDSAAYFCASSPGVYEGYTFGSGTRLTVV.

The V call is TRBV19, the J call TRBJ1-1; TRBD1 matches at 7 bases. Germline V CDR1 and CDR2: LNHDA, SQIVND (reference sequence). This CDR3 contains 13 residues. With 4 bases clipped from V and 4 bases from J, the junction kept 3 bases outside the gene matches. The CDR3 DNA sequence: TGTGCCAGTAGTAGCGCAGGGGGCACTGAAGCTTTCTTT. It specifies CASSSAGGTEAFF.

The chain has TRBV21-1 and TRBJ1-1; the DNA was not used to check the table's D call, TRBD1. TRBV21-1 is a pseudogene segment. This CDR3 contains 16 residues. In DNA form, the CDR3 reads TGTGCCAGCAGCAAAGGGGGCGGAGCCCAGAACACTGAAGCTTTCTTT. Translation gives CASSKGGGAQNTEAFF.

The DNA for the CDR3 is TGTGCCAGCATTATACAGGGCACCGGGGAGCTGTTTTTT. Its protein is CASIIQGTGELFF. The chain employs TRBV6-6 and TRBJ2-2, with a tentative D call TRBD1 (6 bases). Per the germline V gene, CDR1 is MNHNY and CDR2 is SVGAGI (reference sequence). V lost 7 bases and J 4 bases, leaving 10 bases between the germline ends. The length of the CDR3 is 13 residues.

This clone was found once. The rearrangement joins TRBV19 to TRBJ2-3; TRBD2 aligns across 7 bases. V lost 6 bases to trimming and J lost 2 bases; unmatched junction nucleotides: 5. Germline-derived CDR1 and CDR2 are LNHDA and SQIVND (reference sequence). The CDR3 consists of 14 residues. CDR3 in amino acids: CASRAGEFTDTQYF. DNA of the CDR3: TGTGCCAGTAGGGCGGGGGAATTCACAGATACGCAGTATTTT.

The chain employs TRBV7-2 and TRBJ1-2; D remains ambiguous. This CDR3 contains 15 residues. Trimming took 2 bases from V and 6 from J, leaving 16 bases between them. Germline V CDR1 and CDR2: SGHTA, FQGNSA. In DNA form, the CDR3 reads TGTGCCAGCAGCTTAAACGGGAGGCCTGGGGATGGCTACACCTTC. This encodes CASSLNGRPGDGYTF.

V and J are TRBV7-9 and TRBJ2-7, with D possibly TRBD1 on 5 matching bases. CDR1 SEHNR and CDR2 FQNEAQ come from the germline V gene (reference sequence). V dropped 5 bases and J dropped 2 bases, with 19 bases sitting between them. This CDR3 comprises 16 residues. The CDR3 DNA is TGTGCCAGCAGCCAAGCCCGGACACAGAGTACCTACGAGCAGTACTTC. As protein: CASSQARTQSTYEQYF.

The rearrangement joins TRBV7-9 to TRBJ1-2; 9 positions agree with TRBD1. J lost 4 bases, V lost 5 bases, and 11 bases had no gene match. This CDR3 region has 16 residues. Germline-derived CDR1 and CDR2 are SEHNR and FQNEAQ (reference sequence). CDR3 amino acids: CASSNTGTGTGYGYTF. The CDR3 DNA reads TGTGCCAGCAGCAATACCGGGACAGGGACCGGCTATGGCTACACCTTC.

The V and J genes are TRBV21-1 and TRBJ1-6. TRBV21-1 is a recognized pseudogene. The CDR3 is 16 amino acids. CDR3 amino acids: CASSKGVAGPHSPLHF. DNA for the CDR3: TGTGCCAGCAGCAAAGGAGTTGCGGGGCCTCACTCACCCCTCCACTTT.

The chain is built from TRBV10-3 and TRBJ1-6; 8 bases are shared with TRBD1. The CDR3 is 14 residues long. Germline V gives CDR1 ENHRY, CDR2 SYGVKD. V shed 4 bases, J shed 11 bases, and the junction held 7 bases outside the gene matches. The CDR3 reads CAISAQGAPAPLHF. The CDR3 region has the DNA TGTGCCATCAGTGCTCAGGGGGCGCCGGCACCCCTCCACTTT.

This chain joins TRBV7-9 and TRBJ2-3; TRBD2 is a possible D gene (5 bases). This CDR3 comprises 16 residues. The germline gives CDR1 SEHNR, CDR2 FQNEAQ (reference sequence). Trimming cost V 2 bases and J 0 bases, with 12 bases left between them. The CDR3 loop is CASSLLLATSTDTQYF. The CDR3, as DNA: TGTGCCAGCAGCTTACTTCTAGCTACTAGCACAGATACGCAGTATTTT.

The chain is built from TRBV29-1 and TRBJ2-7; D may be TRBD1 (6 bases). The CDR3 runs 10 residues. The germline V gene has CDR1 SQVTM and CDR2 ANQGSEA. Trimming cost V 4 bases and J 6 bases, with 7 bases left between them. CDR3 amino acids: CSVGDIEQYF. CDR3 DNA sequence: TGCAGCGTTGGGGACATCGAGCAGTACTTC.

The rearrangement joins TRBV18 to TRBJ1-1, with D maybe TRBD1 (5 bases). From germline, CDR1 is KGHSH and CDR2 LQKENI. Trimming removed 8 bases from V and 1 base from J, with 8 bases in between. The CDR3 length is 12 residues. The CDR3 DNA is TGTGCCAGCCAAGGGGCGAACACTGAAGCTTTCTTT. Protein product: CASQGANTEAFF. The full variable domain, with the rest looked up from reference TRBV18 and TRBJ1-1, is NAGVMQNPRHLVRRRGQEARLRCSPMKGHSHVYWYRQLPEEGLKFMVYLQKENIIDESGMPKERFSAEFPKEGPSILRIQQVVRGDSAAYFCASQGANTEAFFGQGTRLTVV.

Turning to this clone: The sample carries other DNA sequences with the same CDR3. The V and J genes are TRBV2 and TRBJ1-5, with D uncertain. Germline-derived CDR1 and CDR2 are SNHLY and FYNNEI. The CDR3 consists of 16 residues. The ends were cut back, 9 bases at V and 0 bases at J, with 18 bases in the middle. CDR3 sequence (DNA): TGTGCCAGTCGGGGTGGTGGATTATCTAGCAATCAGCCCCAGCATTTT. Amino acids: CASRGGGLSSNQPQHF.

The rearrangement links TRBV6-5 to TRBJ1-3; a possible D gene is TRBD1 (5 bases). This CDR3 has 16 residues. Trimming shortened V by 0 bases and J by 2 bases, and 11 bases separated the two germline ends. The germline V gene has CDR1 MNHEY and CDR2 SVGAGI. The DNA of the CDR3 is TGTGCCAGCAGTTACTCGTTTGGGGGGGCTGGAAACACCATATATTTT. Translated: CASSYSFGGAGNTIYF.

The chain recombines TRBV19 with TRBJ2-7; tentatively, D is TRBD1 (6 bases). The CDR3 length is 13 residues. The germline V gene has CDR1 LNHDA and CDR2 SQIVND (reference sequence). V shed 3 bases and J shed 2 bases, with 8 bases lying between them. The CDR3 spells CASSMGHPYEQYF. CDR3 in DNA: TGTGCCAGTAGTATGGGACATCCCTACGAGCAGTACTTC.

V and J are TRBV19 and TRBJ2-4; a possible D gene is TRBD2 (5 bases). Trimming took off 7 bases at V and 6 bases at J, with 19 bases between the two ends. CDR3 length: 15 residues. Per germline, CDR1 LNHDA and CDR2 SQIVND (reference sequence). CDR3: CASIKETGRRNIQYF. The CDR3, as DNA: TGTGCCAGTATCAAGGAGACGGGGAGACGAAACATTCAGTACTTC.

The V and J genes are TRBV7-8 and TRBJ2-7; weak D call: TRBD2 (7 bases). The germline gives CDR1 SGHVS, CDR2 FQNEAQ. Trimming took off 1 base at V and 4 bases at J, with 8 bases between the two ends. There are 13 residues in the CDR3. The DNA of the CDR3 is TGTGCCAGCAGCTTAGAGGGGGGGTACGAGCAGTACTTC. Its protein is CASSLEGGYEQYF.